This T cell receptor (beta chain) is drawn from a study of T-cell reconstitution after alpha-beta-depleted transplantation in children. General study points: It was surviving recipient T cells and thymic progenitors that gave some patients high TCRbeta diversity at day 60.

Construction of the TCRbeta library involved unique molecular identifiers. In TCRdb, the PCR reads were re-called with MiXCR into one record per CDR3 protein. The sample records 140,000 to 150,000 distinct CDR3 sequences, 8.5% to 10% being singletons. In regard to this clonotype: Its target is unknown.

The TCR originated in a female patient between 2 and 15 years old who had a stem cell transplant for congenital amegakaryocytic thrombocytopenia, so the T cells may come from the graft donor. Material: PBMCs, mostly from graft donor cells, obtained 180 days after TCRalphabeta/CD19-depleted stem cell transplant.

The CDR3 sequence is CASTTYNEQFF. CDR3 nucleotides: TGTGCCTCGACTACCTACAATGAGCAGTTCTTC. The chain couples TRBV30 to TRBJ2-1; TRBD2 might be the D (5 bases). This CDR3 is 11 amino acids long. Trimming left V 7 bases short and J 2 bases short, with 6 bases between. The germline V gene encodes CDR1 GTSNPN and CDR2 SVGIG (reference sequence).